This TCR beta chain was retrieved from a study of shared clonotypes between healthy human individuals. Study-level findings and limits: The study's rarefaction showed incomplete sorted-subset sequencing despite large depth. The study generally estimated greater richness for naive than memory subsets.

CDR3 length: 15 amino acids. Germline CDR1 SGHVS, CDR2 FNYEAQ. Between the trimmed V and J ends, which lost 4 bases and 3 bases, there was a span of 12 bases. As regards this clone: Its antigen is not known.

CD45RO-negative, CCR7-positively selected cells formed the naive CD8 fraction, excluding terminally differentiated effector memory CD45RA+ cells. Within Nashville, Tennessee resided all donors, each a Caucasian adult. Here immunoSEQ multiplex PCR was the method, and the copy in TCRdb shows in-frame clones only, minus some. This table holds around 1.9 million clones, 93% found once. J is TRBJ1-4 and V is TRBV7-6; D remains ambiguous. This TCR came from a young man in good health. Some clones in this sample may be carry-over from other donors' samples. The specimen sequenced was naive CD8+ T cells from PBMCs. CDR3 loop: CASSSNRDSNEKLFF. In DNA form, the CDR3 reads TGTGCCAGCAGCTCAAACAGAGACTCTAATGAAAAACTGTTTTTT.